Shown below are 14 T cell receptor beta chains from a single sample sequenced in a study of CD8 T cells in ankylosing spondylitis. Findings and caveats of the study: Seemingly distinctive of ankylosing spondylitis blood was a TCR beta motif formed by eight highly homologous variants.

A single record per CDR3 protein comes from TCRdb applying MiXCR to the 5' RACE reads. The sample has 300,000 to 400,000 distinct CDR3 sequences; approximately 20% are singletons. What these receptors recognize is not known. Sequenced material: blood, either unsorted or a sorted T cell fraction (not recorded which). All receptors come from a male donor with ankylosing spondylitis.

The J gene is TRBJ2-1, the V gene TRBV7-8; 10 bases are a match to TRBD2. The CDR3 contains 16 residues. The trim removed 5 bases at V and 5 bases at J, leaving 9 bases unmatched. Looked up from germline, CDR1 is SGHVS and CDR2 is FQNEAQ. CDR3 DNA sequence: TGTGCCAGCAGCCCTTTACTAGCGGGAATGAACAATGAGCAGTTCTTC. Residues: CASSPLLAGMNNEQFF.

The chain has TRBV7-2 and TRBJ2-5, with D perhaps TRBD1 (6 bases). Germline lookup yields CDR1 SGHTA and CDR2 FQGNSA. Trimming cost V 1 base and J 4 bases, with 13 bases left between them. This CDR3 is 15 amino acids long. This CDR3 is CASSLGTARGETQYF. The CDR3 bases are TGTGCCAGCAGCTTAGGGACAGCGAGGGGAGAGACCCAGTACTTC.

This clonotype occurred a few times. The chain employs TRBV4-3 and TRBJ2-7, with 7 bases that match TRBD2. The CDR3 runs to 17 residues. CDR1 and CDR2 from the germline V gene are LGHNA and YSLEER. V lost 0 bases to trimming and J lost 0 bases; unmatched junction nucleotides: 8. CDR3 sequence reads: CASSQDLQASGSYEQYF. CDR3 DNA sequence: TGCGCCAGCAGCCAAGATCTCCAGGCTAGCGGCTCCTACGAGCAGTACTTC.

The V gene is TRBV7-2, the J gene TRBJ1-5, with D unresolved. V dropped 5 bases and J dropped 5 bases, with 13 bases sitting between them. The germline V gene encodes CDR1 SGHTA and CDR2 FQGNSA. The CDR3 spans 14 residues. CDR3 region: CASSRFGSYQPQHF. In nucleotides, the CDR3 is TGTGCCAGCAGCCGATTCGGCAGCTATCAGCCCCAGCATTTT.

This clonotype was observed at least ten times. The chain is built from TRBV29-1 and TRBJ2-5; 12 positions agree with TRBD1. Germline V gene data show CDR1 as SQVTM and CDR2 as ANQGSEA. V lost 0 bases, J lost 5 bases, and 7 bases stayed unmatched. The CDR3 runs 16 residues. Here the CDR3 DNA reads TGCAGCGTTGAAGATGTGGGACAGGGGGCCTGGGAGACCCAGTACTTC. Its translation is CSVEDVGQGAWETQYF.

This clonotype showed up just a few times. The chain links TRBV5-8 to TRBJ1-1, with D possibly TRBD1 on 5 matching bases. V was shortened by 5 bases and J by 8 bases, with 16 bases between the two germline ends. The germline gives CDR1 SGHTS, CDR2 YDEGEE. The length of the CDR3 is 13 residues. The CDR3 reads CASRWGLRTEAFF. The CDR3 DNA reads TGTGCCAGCAGATGGGGACTTCGTACCGAAGCTTTCTTT.

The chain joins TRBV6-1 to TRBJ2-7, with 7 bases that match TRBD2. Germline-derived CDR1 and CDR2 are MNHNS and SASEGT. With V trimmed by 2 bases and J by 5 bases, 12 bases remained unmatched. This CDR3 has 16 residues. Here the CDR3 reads CASSEITTGGVDEQYF. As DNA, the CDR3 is TGTGCCAGCAGTGAAATAACAACGGGAGGTGTCGACGAGCAGTACTTC.

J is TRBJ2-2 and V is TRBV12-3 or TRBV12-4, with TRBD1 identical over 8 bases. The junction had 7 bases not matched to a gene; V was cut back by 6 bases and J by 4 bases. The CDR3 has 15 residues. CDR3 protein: CASSQGALGTGELFF. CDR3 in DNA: TGTGCCAGCAGCCAGGGGGCGCTGGGCACCGGGGAGCTGTTTTTT.

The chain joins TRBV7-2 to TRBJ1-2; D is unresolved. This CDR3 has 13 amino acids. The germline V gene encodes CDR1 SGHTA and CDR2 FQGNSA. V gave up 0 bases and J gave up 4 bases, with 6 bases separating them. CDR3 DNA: TGTGCCAGCAGCTTAGCGGTCCGCTATGGCTACACCTTC. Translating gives CASSLAVRYGYTF.

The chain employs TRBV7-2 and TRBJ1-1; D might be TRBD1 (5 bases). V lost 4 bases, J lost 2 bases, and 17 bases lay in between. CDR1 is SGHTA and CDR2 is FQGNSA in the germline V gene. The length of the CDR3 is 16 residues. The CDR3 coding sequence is TGTGCCAGCAGCTCCTATAACCAGGGACCAAACACTGAAGCTTTCTTT. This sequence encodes CASSSYNQGPNTEAFF.

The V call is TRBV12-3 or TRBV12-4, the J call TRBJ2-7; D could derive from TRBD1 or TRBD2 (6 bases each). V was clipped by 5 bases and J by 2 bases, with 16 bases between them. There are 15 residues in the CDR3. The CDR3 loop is CASSVRNGGPYEQYF. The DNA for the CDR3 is TGTGCCAGCAGTGTCCGGAACGGGGGCCCCTACGAGCAGTACTTC.

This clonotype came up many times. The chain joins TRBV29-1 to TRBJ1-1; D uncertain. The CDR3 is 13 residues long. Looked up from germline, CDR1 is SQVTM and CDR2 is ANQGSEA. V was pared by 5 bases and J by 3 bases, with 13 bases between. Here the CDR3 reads CSVNRAADTEAFF. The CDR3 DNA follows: TGCAGCGTTAACCGGGCAGCAGACACTGAAGCTTTCTTT.

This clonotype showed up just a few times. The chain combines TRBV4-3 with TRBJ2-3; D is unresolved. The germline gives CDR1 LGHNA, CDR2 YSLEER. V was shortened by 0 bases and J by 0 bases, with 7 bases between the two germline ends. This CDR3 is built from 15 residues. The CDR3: CASSQERTSTDTQYF. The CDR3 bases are TGCGCCAGCAGCCAAGAACGAACCAGCACAGATACGCAGTATTTT.

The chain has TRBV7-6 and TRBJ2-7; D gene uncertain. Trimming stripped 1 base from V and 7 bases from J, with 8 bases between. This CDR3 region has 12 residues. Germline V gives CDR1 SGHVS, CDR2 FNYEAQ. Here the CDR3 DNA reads TGTGCCAGCAGCTTAGATGTAGGGGAGCAGTACTTC. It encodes CASSLDVGEQYF.